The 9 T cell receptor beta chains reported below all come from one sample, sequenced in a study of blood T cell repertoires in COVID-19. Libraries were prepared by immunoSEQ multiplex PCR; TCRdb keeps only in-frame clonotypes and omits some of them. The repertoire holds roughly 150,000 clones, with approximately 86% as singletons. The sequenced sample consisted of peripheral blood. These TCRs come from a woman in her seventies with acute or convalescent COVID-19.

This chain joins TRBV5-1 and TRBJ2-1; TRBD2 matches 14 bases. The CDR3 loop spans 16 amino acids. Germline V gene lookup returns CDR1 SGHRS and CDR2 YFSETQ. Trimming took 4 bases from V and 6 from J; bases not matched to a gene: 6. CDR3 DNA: TGCGCCAGCAGCCTGACTAGCGGGGGGGCCGGCAATGAGCAGTTCTTC. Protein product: CASSLTSGGAGNEQFF.

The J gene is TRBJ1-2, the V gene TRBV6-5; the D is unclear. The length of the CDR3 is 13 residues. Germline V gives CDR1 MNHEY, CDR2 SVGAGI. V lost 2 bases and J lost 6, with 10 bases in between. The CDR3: CASSYGVGNGYTF. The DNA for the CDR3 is TGTGCCAGCAGTTACGGAGTTGGAAATGGCTACACCTTC.

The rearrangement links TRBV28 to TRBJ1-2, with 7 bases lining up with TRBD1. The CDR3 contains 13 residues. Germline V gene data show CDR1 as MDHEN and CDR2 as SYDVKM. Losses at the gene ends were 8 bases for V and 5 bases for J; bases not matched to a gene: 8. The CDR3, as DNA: TGTGCCAGCTGGAGGGGGACAGAATATGGCTACACCTTC. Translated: CASWRGTEYGYTF.

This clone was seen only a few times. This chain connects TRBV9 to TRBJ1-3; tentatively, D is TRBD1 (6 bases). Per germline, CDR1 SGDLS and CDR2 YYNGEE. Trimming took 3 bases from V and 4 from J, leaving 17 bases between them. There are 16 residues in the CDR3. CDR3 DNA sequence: TGTGCCAGCAGCGGAGGGGCAGGGGCGCGGGGAAACACCATATATTTT. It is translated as CASSGGAGARGNTIYF.

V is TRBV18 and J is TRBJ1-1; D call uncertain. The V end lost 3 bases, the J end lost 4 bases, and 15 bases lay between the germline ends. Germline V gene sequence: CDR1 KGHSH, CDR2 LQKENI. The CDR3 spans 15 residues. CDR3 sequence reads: CASSPRPGFGTEAFF. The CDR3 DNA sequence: TGTGCCAGCTCACCCCGCCCGGGATTTGGCACTGAAGCTTTCTTT. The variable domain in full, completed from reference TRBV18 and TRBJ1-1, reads NAGVMQNPRHLVRRRGQEARLRCSPMKGHSHVYWYRQLPEEGLKFMVYLQKENIIDESGMPKERFSAEFPKEGPSILRIQQVVRGDSAAYFCASSPRPGFGTEAFFGQGTRLTVV.

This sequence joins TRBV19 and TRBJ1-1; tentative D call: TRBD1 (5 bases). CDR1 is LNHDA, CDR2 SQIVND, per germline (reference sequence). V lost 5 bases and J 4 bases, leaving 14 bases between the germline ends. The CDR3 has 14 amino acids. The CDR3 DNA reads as TGTGCCAGTAGTTTCATGGGTACAGGCACTGAAGCTTTCTTT. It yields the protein CASSFMGTGTEAFF.

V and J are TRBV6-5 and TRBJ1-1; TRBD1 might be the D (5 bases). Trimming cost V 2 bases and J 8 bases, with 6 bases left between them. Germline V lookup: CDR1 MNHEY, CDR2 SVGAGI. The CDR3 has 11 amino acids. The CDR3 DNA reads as TGTGCCAGCAGTTACAAGGGGGAAGCTTTCTTT. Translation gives CASSYKGEAFF.

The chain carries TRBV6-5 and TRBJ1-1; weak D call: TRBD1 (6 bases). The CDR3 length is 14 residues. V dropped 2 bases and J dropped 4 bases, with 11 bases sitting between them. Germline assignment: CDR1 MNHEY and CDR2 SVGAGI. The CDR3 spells CASSYRRGGTEAFF. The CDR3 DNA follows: TGTGCCAGCAGTTACCGGAGGGGGGGCACTGAAGCTTTCTTT.

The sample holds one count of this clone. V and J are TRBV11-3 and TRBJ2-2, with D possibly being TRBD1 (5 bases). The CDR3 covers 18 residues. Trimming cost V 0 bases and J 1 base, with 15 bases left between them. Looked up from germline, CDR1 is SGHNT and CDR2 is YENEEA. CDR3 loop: CASSLEGVGQVNTGELFF. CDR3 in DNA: TGTGCCAGCAGCTTAGAAGGGGTTGGGCAAGTGAACACCGGGGAGCTGTTTTTT.